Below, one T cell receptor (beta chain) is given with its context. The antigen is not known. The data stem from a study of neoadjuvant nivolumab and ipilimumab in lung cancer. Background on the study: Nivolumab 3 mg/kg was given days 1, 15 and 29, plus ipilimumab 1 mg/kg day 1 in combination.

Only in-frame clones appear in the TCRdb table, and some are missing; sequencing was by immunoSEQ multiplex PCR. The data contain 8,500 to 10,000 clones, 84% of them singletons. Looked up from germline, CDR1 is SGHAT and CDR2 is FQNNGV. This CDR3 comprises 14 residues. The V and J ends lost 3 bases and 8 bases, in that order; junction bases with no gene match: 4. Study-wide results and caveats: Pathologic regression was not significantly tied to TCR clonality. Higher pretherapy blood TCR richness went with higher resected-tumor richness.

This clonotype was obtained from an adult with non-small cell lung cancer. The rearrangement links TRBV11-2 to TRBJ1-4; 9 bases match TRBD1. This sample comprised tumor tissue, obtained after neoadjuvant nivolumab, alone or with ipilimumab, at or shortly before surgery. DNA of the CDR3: TGTGCCAGCAGCTTCCGGGACAGGGACGAAAAACTGTTTTTT. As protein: CASSFRDRDEKLFF.